These 10 T cell receptor beta chains were all obtained from the same sample, sequenced in a study of blood T cell repertoires in COVID-19. Libraries were prepared by immunoSEQ multiplex PCR; TCRdb keeps only in-frame clonotypes and omits some of them. This table holds 150,000 to 200,000 clones, around 87% found once. The sample was PBMCs or T cells enriched from blood (not recorded which). All receptors derive from a woman aged 40 to 50 in a cohort exposed to, infected with or recovered from COVID-19 (not recorded which).

This chain links TRBV28 with TRBJ1-5; maybe TRBD1 (5 bases). The CDR3 consists of 16 residues. V was trimmed by 7 bases and J by 4 bases, leaving 20 bases between them. The germline CDR1 and CDR2 sequences are MDHEN and SYDVKM. The CDR3 loop is CASTPLARALNQPQHF. The CDR3 coding sequence is TGTGCCAGCACCCCTCTGGCCAGGGCCTTGAATCAGCCCCAGCATTTT. Using reference TRBV28 and TRBJ1-5 for the parts outside the CDR3, the full variable domain is DVKVTQSSRYLVKRTGEKVFLECVQDMDHENMFWYRQDPGLGLRLIYFSYDVKMKEKGDIPEGYSVSREKKERFSLILESASTNQTSMYLCASTPLARALNQPQHFGDGTRLSIL.

For this clone: The identical CDR3 is also encoded by other nucleotide sequences in the sample. The chain has TRBV11-2 and TRBJ2-7; the D is unclear. With 0 bases removed from V and 0 bases from J, the gap between germline ends came to 6 bases. This CDR3 comprises 14 residues. Per the germline V gene, CDR1 is SGHAT and CDR2 is FQNNGV. The CDR3 sequence is CASSLDPSSYEQYF. CDR3 DNA sequence: TGTGCCAGCAGCTTAGATCCCAGCTCCTACGAGCAGTACTTC.

The chain joins TRBV7-2 to TRBJ2-3; 7 bases map to TRBD2. Germline assignment: CDR1 SGHTA and CDR2 FQGNSA. J was trimmed by 2 bases and V by 4 bases; bases with no gene match: 12. This CDR3 spans 17 amino acids. The CDR3: CASSSLSGTTPTDTQYF. DNA of the CDR3: TGTGCCAGCAGCTCCCTCAGCGGGACTACTCCCACAGATACGCAGTATTTT.

This sequence joins TRBV20-1 and TRBJ1-2; D possibly corresponds to TRBD1 (6 bases). V was shortened by 3 bases and J by 6 bases, with 14 bases between the two germline ends. The germline gives CDR1 DFQATT, CDR2 SNEGSKA (reference sequence). The length of the CDR3 is 13 residues. CDR3 bases: TGCAGTGCTAGTACAGGGAGGGCCGATGGCTACACCTTC. Its protein product is CSASTGRADGYTF.

V and J are TRBV11-3 and TRBJ2-7; TRBD2 agrees at 8 bases. The CDR3 is 16 amino acids. The V gene end was trimmed by 1 base and the J gene end by 1 base; junction bases not matched to a gene: 6. The germline V gene encodes CDR1 SGHNT and CDR2 YENEEA. CDR3 nucleotide sequence: TGTGCCAGCAGCTTAGCCCTCCAGCGGGGGTCCTACGAGCAGTACTTC. This translates into CASSLALQRGSYEQYF.

CDR3: CASSPGLAGDNEQFF. The CDR3 DNA sequence: TGTGCCAGCAGCCCCGGGCTAGCGGGAGATAATGAGCAGTTCTTC. The V and J genes are TRBV9 and TRBJ2-1, with 10 bases aligning to TRBD2. CDR3 size: 15 residues. V gave up 4 bases and J gave up 7 bases; unmatched junction bases: 8. The germline gives CDR1 SGDLS, CDR2 YYNGEE. Full variable domain (rest looked up from reference TRBV9 and TRBJ2-1): DSGVTQTPKHLITATGQRVTLRCSPRSGDLSVYWYQQSLDQGLQFLIQYYNGEERAKGNILERFSAQQFPDLHSELNLSSLELGDSALYFCASSPGLAGDNEQFFGPGTRLTVL.

V is TRBV27 and J is TRBJ1-5, with a tentative D call TRBD1 (5 bases). This CDR3 is 15 amino acids long. Trimming stripped 6 bases from V and 6 bases from J, with 18 bases between. The germline V gene encodes CDR1 MNHEY and CDR2 SMNVEV (reference sequence). In DNA, the CDR3 is TGTGCCAGCAGCTACTTGGCAGGGTCCGGTCAGCCCCAGCATTTT. This translates into CASSYLAGSGQPQHF.

This clone was detected a few times. V usage is TRBV12-3 or TRBV12-4 and J usage is TRBJ1-5, with D perhaps TRBD1 (5 bases). This CDR3 contains 13 residues. The germline V and J ends were trimmed by 5 bases and 7 bases, with 12 bases remaining between them. CDR3 loop: CASSTGGTQPQHF. Here the CDR3 DNA reads TGTGCCAGCAGTACCGGGGGTACGCAGCCCCAGCATTTT.

This chain connects TRBV4-1 to TRBJ1-1; D may be TRBD1 (6 bases). Per germline, CDR1 MGHRA and CDR2 YSYEKL. V was shortened by 1 base and J by 0 bases, with 9 bases between the two germline ends. This CDR3 region has 15 residues. The CDR3 DNA sequence: TGCGCCAGCAGCCAAGGGACAGACCTGAACACTGAAGCTTTCTTT. Encoded protein: CASSQGTDLNTEAFF.

The V gene is TRBV2, the J gene TRBJ1-4; D perhaps matches TRBD1 (5 bases). V was shortened by 4 bases and J by 3 bases, with 12 bases between the two germline ends. Germline assignment: CDR1 SNHLY and CDR2 FYNNEI. The CDR3 covers 15 residues. For the CDR3, the DNA is TGTGCCAGCAGTGGGGGGGGAGAGGCTAATGAAAAACTGTTTTTT. It codes for CASSGGGEANEKLFF.